A selection of T cell receptor beta chains follows, all from one sample in a study of T cell changes during pregnancy in multiple sclerosis. The repertoire was sequenced with immunoSEQ multiplex PCR; TCRdb's copy has only in-frame clones and lacks some. The table lists under 80,000 clones, around nine tenths of them singletons. The sequences come from CD4+ T cells from peripheral blood mononuclear cells, collected in the second trimester of pregnancy. Source of these receptors: a female donor with multiple sclerosis, enrolled in a pregnancy study. The CDR3 runs from the conserved cysteine through the conserved F or W. A D gene is named only where the DNA matches it firmly. A clone size is listed for some rows: how often the clone was seen (once, few, many), or a class if it is expanded.

TGTGCCAGCAGGCAGGACCTGGGGACAGGGGATGGCTACACCTTC	CASRQDLGTGDGYTF	-	TRBV7-8	TRBJ1-2	TRBD1
TGTGCCAGCACAGCAACAGGGGGCAACTATGGCTACACCTTC	CASTATGGNYGYTF	few	TRBV5-4	TRBJ1-2	TRBD1
TGTGCCAGCTCACCTGGACAGCAGGGTGGCTACACCTTC	CASSPGQQGGYTF	few	TRBV18	TRBJ1-2	-
TGTGCCAGCAGTTTCTTTCCAGGTCTTTATGGCTACACCTTC	CASSFFPGLYGYTF	-	TRBV6-6	TRBJ1-2	-
TGTGCCAGCAGCTTGGTTGGCCAGGGCAACACTGAAGCTTTCTTT	CASSLVGQGNTEAFF	-	TRBV5-4	TRBJ1-1	-
TGTGCCAGCAGCCCCCGGGACAGAAACACCGGGGAGCTGTTTTTT	CASSPRDRNTGELFF	-	TRBV11-3	TRBJ2-2	TRBD1
TGCAGTGCTAGACATAGTGAGACCCAGTACTTC	CSARHSETQYF	-	TRBV20-1	TRBJ2-5	-
TGCGCCAGCAGCTTGGAGCAGGGGTATTCACCCCTCCACTTT	CASSLEQGYSPLHF	-	TRBV5-1	TRBJ1-6	-
TGTGCCAGCAGTGAAGCTCTCGGAGTCTCTGGCAATCAGCCCCAGCATTTT	CASSEALGVSGNQPQHF	-	TRBV6-1	TRBJ1-5	-
TGTGCCAGCAGTAAACAGGGTGGCGAGCAGTACTTC	CASSKQGGEQYF	-	TRBV6-6	TRBJ2-7	-
TGTGCCATCAGCGGACAGACTAATTCACCCCTCCACTTT	CAISGQTNSPLHF	once	TRBV10-3	TRBJ1-6	-
TGTGCCAGCAGCGCTAGACAGGACGGAAACACCATATATTTT	CASSARQDGNTIYF	-	TRBV9	TRBJ1-3	-
TGTGCCAGCAGCTCCCGCGGAGCGGGAGGGTGGAATGAGCAGTTCTTC	CASSSRGAGGWNEQFF	once	TRBV11-3	TRBJ2-1	TRBD2
TGTGCCAGCAGCTTTCAGGGTGAGCAGTTCTTC	CASSFQGEQFF	-	TRBV5-4	TRBJ2-1	-
TGTGCCAGCAGCACCAGGACAGGGGACTATGGCTACACCTTC	CASSTRTGDYGYTF	-	TRBV7-8	TRBJ1-2	TRBD1
TGTGCCAGCAGTAACAGGCGGGGCCGGGATGAGCAGTTCTTC	CASSNRRGRDEQFF	-	TRBV7-2	TRBJ2-1	-
TGTGCCAGCAGGTTGGACAGGGGGTACGAGCAGTACTTC	CASRLDRGYEQYF	-	TRBV5-4	TRBJ2-7	TRBD1
TGTGCCAGCAGCTTAGATGGCCTTGCACAGGGGACCTACGAGCAGTACTTC	CASSLDGLAQGTYEQYF	-	TRBV11-2	TRBJ2-7	TRBD1
TGCGCCAGCAGTTCCAAATCAGGGGGATCGGGTCCAGATACGCAGTATTTT	CASSSKSGGSGPDTQYF	-	TRBV10-2	TRBJ2-3	TRBD1